This T cell receptor (beta chain) came from a study of cytomegalovirus exposure and HLA in healthy donors. Broader study findings: A later analysis, which compared TCR beta chains of equal frequency, found the HLA-associated ones more clonally expanded.

This CDR3 has 17 residues. Germline loops: CDR1 SEHNR, CDR2 FQNEAQ (reference sequence). The junction had 12 bases not matched to a gene; V was cut back by 5 bases and J by 3 bases. Note on this clone: Its target is unknown.

The PCR contained 60 Vbeta and 13 Jbeta primers. Sequenced by immunoSEQ multiplex PCR; TCRdb stores in-frame clones only, minus some. The sample lists 150,000 to 200,000 clones; approximately 80% were seen once. This TCR was sampled from a woman in her twenties or thirties in good health and CMV-seronegative. The sample taken for sequencing was PBMCs. The J gene is TRBJ2-1, the V gene TRBV7-9; 8 bases are shared with TRBD2. The CDR3 loop reads CASSLSGGPPGYNEQFF. CDR3 DNA: TGTGCCAGCAGCCTCAGCGGGGGACCCCCGGGCTACAATGAGCAGTTCTTC.